The present TCR beta chain was sequenced within a study of blood T cell repertoires in COVID-19. The wider study: The study drew acute and convalescent COVID-19 samples from the United States, Italy and Spain.

Here immunoSEQ multiplex PCR was the method, and the copy in TCRdb shows in-frame clones only, minus some. The sample contains under 250,000 clones, 80% to 90% of which appear only once. The study recruited people aged roughly 18 to 100 years across approximately 24 US areas. This CDR3 is 15 amino acids long. The germline V gene has CDR1 SGHAT and CDR2 FQNNGV. V lost 0 bases to trimming and J lost 4 bases, with 12 bases between them. The specimen was PBMCs or T cells enriched from blood (not recorded which). The chain combines TRBV11-2 with TRBJ1-2; no firm D call. This clonotype originated in a woman in her thirties or forties who had been exposed to COVID-19. CDR3 amino acids: CASSLEVGEAYGYTF. The CDR3 DNA sequence: TGTGCCAGCAGCTTAGAGGTCGGGGAAGCCTATGGCTACACCTTC.